This TCR beta chain was documented in a study of shared clonotypes between healthy human individuals. Study summary: Researchers assigned three CD4 naive, three CD4 memory, two CD8 naive and one CD8 memory plate to each donor. Study results and limitations: Rarefaction gave evidence that sorted-subset sequencing remained incomplete despite large depth.

With V trimmed by 4 bases and J by 5 bases, 2 bases remained unmatched. Germline loops: CDR1 SGHTA, CDR2 FQGTGA. CDR3 size: 13 residues. Notes on this clone: The antigen is undetermined. The same CDR3 can be traced to other DNA sequences in this sample.

The assay used deep level. Some clones are missing from TCRdb's copy, which holds only in-frame ones; the method was immunoSEQ multiplex PCR. The sample includes about 1.5 million clones, about 98% of them seen just once. The sample comprised naive CD4+ T cells sorted from blood. Subset denoted: CD45RA+ positively selected. The chain employs TRBV7-3 and TRBJ1-2, with 9 bases aligning to TRBD1. The sequence came from a man in his thirties or forties in good health. CDR3 amino acids: CASSSGQGYGYTF. CDR3 sequence (DNA): TGTGCCAGCAGCTCCGGACAGGGGTATGGCTACACCTTC.